The entry below gives a single T cell receptor beta chain sequence along with its context. Its antigen is undetermined. The sample originates from a study of Ad26.COV2.S vaccination and SARS-CoV-2 variants. Findings and limits, study-wide: Vaccine recipients and placebo recipients showed similar non-spike TCR breadth. The TCR breadth and depth analyses may have understated or missed part of the total T cell responses.

Here immunoSEQ multiplex PCR was the method, and the copy in TCRdb shows in-frame clones only, minus some. This sample yields about 350,000 clones, of which approximately 90% are seen a single time; under 4% belongs to the top ten. The CDR3 contains 15 residues. Germline V gene lookup returns CDR1 LNHDA and CDR2 SQIVND (reference sequence). Trimming shortened V by 7 bases and J by 3 bases, and 17 bases separated the two germline ends. Source: peripheral blood, taken after recovery from COVID-19. The V call is TRBV19, the J call TRBJ2-3, with no clear D. This TCR was sampled from a human donor who had recovered from COVID-19. The CDR3 bases are TGTGCCAGTACCTCGCAGGTCTTAGGGACAGATACGCAGTATTTT. It specifies CASTSQVLGTDTQYF.